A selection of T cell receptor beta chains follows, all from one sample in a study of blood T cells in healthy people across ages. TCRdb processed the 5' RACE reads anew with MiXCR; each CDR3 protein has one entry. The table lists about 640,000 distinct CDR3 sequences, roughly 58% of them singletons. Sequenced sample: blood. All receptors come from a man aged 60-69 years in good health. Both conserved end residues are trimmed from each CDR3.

cdr3_aa: SARAGGRSTNEKLF
v_call: TRBV20-1
j_call: TRBJ1-4

cdr3_aa: ASRTGLNTGELF
v_call: TRBV28
j_call: TRBJ2-2

cdr3_aa: ASSLELAGGTQY
v_call: TRBV7-2
j_call: TRBJ2-3

cdr3_aa: ASSYDGTNYGYT
v_call: TRBV28
j_call: TRBJ1-2

cdr3_aa: ASSYDRDGQPQH
v_call: TRBV6-5
j_call: TRBJ1-5

cdr3_aa: ASLSGTAPKETQY
v_call: TRBV5-1
j_call: TRBJ2-5

cdr3_aa: ASSPRGGADNSPLH
v_call: TRBV18
j_call: TRBJ1-6

cdr3_aa: ASSPRANMNTEAF
v_call: TRBV2
j_call: TRBJ1-1

cdr3_aa: ASSLGSGRGLLETQY
v_call: TRBV5-1
j_call: TRBJ2-5

cdr3_aa: SARDAGGWGTEAF
v_call: TRBV20-1
j_call: TRBJ1-1

cdr3_aa: ASGLIAYEQY
v_call: TRBV7-9
j_call: TRBJ2-7

cdr3_aa: ASSRDYSYEQY
v_call: TRBV3-1
j_call: TRBJ2-7

cdr3_aa: ASSYKTGLYEQY
v_call: TRBV6-2/TRBV6-3
j_call: TRBJ2-7

cdr3_aa: ASSPTGETEAF
v_call: TRBV6-5
j_call: TRBJ1-1

cdr3_aa: ASSRGDQNTEAF
v_call: TRBV18
j_call: TRBJ1-1

cdr3_aa: ASSLGDPNSPLH
v_call: TRBV7-9
j_call: TRBJ1-6

cdr3_aa: SAGGHGTETQY
v_call: TRBV20-1
j_call: TRBJ2-5

cdr3_aa: ASSLPGGGETQY
v_call: TRBV5-1
j_call: TRBJ2-5